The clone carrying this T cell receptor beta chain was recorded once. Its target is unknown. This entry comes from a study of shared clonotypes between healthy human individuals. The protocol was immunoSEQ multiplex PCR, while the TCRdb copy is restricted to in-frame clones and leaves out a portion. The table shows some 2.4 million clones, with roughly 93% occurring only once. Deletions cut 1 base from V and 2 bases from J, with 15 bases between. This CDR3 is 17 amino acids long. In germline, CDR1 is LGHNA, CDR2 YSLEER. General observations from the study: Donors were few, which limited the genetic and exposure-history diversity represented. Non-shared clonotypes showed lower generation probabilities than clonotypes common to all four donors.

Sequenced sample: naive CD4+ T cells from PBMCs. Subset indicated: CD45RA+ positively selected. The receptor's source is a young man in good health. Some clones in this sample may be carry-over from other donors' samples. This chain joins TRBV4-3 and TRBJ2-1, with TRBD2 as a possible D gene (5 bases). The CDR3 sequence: CASSQVGSGSPYNEQFF. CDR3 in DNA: TGCGCCAGCAGCCAAGTTGGCAGCGGATCACCCTACAATGAGCAGTTCTTC.